This T cell receptor (beta chain) was identified in a study of T cells in Graves' hyperthyroidism and ophthalmopathy. General study findings and limits: Blood held most thyroid clonotypes expanded above 0.001 frequency. Separating ophthalmopathy from stable hyperthyroidism was achieved by a 13 V-J model.

RNA transcripts provided the source from which TCR beta CDR3 regions were amplified. Initially, a first-round RT-PCR of the TCR CDR3 employed the HTBI primer set. Using its own MiXCR run on the multiplex PCR reads, TCRdb lists one record per CDR3 protein. The sample yields under 70,000 distinct CDR3 sequences, roughly half seen once. The germline CDR1 and CDR2 sequences are DFQATT and SNEGSKA (reference sequence). The CDR3 has 15 amino acids. V was trimmed by 5 bases and J by 0 bases, leaving 16 bases between them. The sample holds many counts of this clonotype. The target antigen is unknown. The chain couples TRBV20-1 to TRBJ2-5; possibly TRBD1 for D (6 bases). This sequence was found in a woman aged 55 to 70 with Graves' ophthalmopathy. Specimen: blood. The CDR3, as DNA: TGCAGTGCTCGAATACCGGGACACTACCAAGAGACCCAGTACTTC. It is translated as CSARIPGHYQETQYF.